This T cell receptor beta chain came from a study of T cell responses to AZD1222 COVID-19 vaccine. The CDR3 has 15 amino acids. V lost 0 bases to trimming and J lost 4 bases, with 13 bases between them. Per germline, CDR1 SGHNT and CDR2 YYREEE (reference sequence). The data were produced by immunoSEQ multiplex PCR, yet TCRdb's version contains in-frame clones alone and is incomplete. The sample consists of roughly 100,000 clones, approximately 89% of them appearing once. The source of this sequence is an adult who received the MenACWY meningococcal vaccine as a control. This rearrangement joins TRBV5-4 to TRBJ1-2; no clear D. Sample: peripheral blood, taken 28 days after the second dose of the MenACWY control vaccine. In DNA form, the CDR3 reads TGTGCCAGCAGCTTGGCTGTAAGGTCGGGCTATGGCTACACCTTC. The encoded protein is CASSLAVRSGYGYTF.